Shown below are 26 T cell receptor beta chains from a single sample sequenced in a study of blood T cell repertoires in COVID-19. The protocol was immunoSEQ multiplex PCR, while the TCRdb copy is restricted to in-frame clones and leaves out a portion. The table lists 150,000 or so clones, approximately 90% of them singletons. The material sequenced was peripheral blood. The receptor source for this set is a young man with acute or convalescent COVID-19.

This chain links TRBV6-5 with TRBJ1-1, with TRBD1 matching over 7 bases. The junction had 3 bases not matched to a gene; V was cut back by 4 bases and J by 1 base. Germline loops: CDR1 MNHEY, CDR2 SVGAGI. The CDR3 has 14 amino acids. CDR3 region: CASSLDRTNTEAFF. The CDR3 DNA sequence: TGTGCCAGCAGTTTGGACAGGACGAACACTGAAGCTTTCTTT.

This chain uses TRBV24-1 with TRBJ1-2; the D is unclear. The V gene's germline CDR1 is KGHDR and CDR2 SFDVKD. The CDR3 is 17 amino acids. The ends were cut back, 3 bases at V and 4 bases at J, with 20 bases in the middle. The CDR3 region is CATSDVYTIYNTYGYTF. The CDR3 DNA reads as TGTGCCACCAGTGATGTCTACACTATCTACAATACCTATGGCTACACCTTC.

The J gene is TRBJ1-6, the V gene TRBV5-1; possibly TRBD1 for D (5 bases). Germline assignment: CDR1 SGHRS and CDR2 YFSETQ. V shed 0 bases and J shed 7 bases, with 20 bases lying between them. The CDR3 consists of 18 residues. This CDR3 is CASSLVGRGVDWNSPLHF. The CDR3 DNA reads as TGCGCCAGCAGCTTGGTGGGGCGGGGGGTTGATTGGAATTCACCCCTCCACTTT.

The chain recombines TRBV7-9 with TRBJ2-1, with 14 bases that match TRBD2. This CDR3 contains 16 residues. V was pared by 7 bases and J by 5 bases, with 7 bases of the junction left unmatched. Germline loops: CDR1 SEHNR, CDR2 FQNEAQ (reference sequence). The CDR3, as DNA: TGTGCCAGCACCAGGACTAGCGGGGGGAATGACAATGAGCAGTTCTTC. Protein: CASTRTSGGNDNEQFF.

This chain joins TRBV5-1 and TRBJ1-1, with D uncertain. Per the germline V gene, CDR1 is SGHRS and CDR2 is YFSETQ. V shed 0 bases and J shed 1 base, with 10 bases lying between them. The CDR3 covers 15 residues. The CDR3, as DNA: TGCGCCAGCAGCTTGGCCGCCGGTCGGAACACTGAAGCTTTCTTT. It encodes CASSLAAGRNTEAFF.

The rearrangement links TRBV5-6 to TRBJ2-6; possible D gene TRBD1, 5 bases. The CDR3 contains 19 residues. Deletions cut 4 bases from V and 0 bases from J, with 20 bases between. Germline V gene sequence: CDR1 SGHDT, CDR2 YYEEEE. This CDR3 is CASSDYRYTLLSGANVLTF. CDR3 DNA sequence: TGTGCCAGCAGCGATTACAGGTACACTTTACTCTCTGGGGCCAACGTCCTGACTTTC.

DNA of the CDR3: TGCGCCAGCAGCCAAGGACCTAGCGGATCCTACAATGAGCAGTTCTTC. This gives the protein CASSQGPSGSYNEQFF. The chain couples TRBV4-1 to TRBJ2-1; 7 nucleotides match TRBD2. Germline CDR1 reads MGHRA; CDR2 reads YSYEKL. This CDR3 contains 16 residues. Losses at the gene ends were 1 base for V and 1 base for J; bases not matched to a gene: 4.

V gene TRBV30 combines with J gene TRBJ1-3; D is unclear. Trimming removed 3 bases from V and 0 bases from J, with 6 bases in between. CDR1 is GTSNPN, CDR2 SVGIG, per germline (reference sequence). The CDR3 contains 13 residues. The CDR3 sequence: CAWSSPSGNTIYF. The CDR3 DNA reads TGTGCCTGGAGCTCCCCCTCTGGAAACACCATATATTTT.

The CDR3 DNA sequence: TGTGCCAGCAGTACGTCCGGACTCGAAAGTAGGGGCTACACCTTC. Encoded protein: CASSTSGLESRGYTF. The chain couples TRBV6-5 to TRBJ1-2; D not certain. The V gene's germline CDR1 is MNHEY and CDR2 SVGAGI. Trimming took 5 bases from V and 8 from J, leaving 21 bases between them. This CDR3 is 15 amino acids long.

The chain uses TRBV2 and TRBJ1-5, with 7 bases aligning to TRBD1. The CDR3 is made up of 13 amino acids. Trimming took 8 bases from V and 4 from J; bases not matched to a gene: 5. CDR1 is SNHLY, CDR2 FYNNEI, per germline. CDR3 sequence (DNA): TGTGCCAGCGGGACAGTGGGTAATCAGCCCCAGCATTTT. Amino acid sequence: CASGTVGNQPQHF.

This CDR3 reads CASSQAETGLRTEAFF. The DNA of the CDR3 is TGTGCCAGCAGCCAGGCTGAGACAGGGTTGAGAACTGAAGCTTTCTTT. This chain connects TRBV3-1 (or the pseudogene TRBV3-2) to TRBJ1-1; 7 bases are shared with TRBD1. The germline V gene encodes CDR1 LGHDT and CDR2 YNNKEL (reference sequence). The CDR3 has 16 amino acids. The trim removed 3 bases at V and 5 bases at J, leaving 12 bases unmatched.

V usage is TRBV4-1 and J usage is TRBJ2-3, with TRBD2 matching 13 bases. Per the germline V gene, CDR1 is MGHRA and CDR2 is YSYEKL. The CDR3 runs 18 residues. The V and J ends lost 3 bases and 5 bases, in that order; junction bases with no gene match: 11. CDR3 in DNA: TGCGCCAGCAGCCACGAAACCGGACTAGCGGGAGTTATAGATACGCAGTATTTT. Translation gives CASSHETGLAGVIDTQYF.

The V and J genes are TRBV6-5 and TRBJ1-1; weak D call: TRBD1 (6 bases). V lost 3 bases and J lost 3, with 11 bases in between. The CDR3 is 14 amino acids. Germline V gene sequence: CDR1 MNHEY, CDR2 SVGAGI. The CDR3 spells CASSYASGDTEAFF. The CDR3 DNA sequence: TGTGCCAGCAGTTATGCGTCAGGGGACACTGAAGCTTTCTTT.

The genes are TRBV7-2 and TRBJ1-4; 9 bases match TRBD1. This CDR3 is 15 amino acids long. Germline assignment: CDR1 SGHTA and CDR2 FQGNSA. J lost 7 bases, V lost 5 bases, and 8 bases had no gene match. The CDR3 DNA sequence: TGTGCCAGCAGCGCCGGGACAGGGTTTAGTGAAAAACTGTTTTTT. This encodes CASSAGTGFSEKLFF.

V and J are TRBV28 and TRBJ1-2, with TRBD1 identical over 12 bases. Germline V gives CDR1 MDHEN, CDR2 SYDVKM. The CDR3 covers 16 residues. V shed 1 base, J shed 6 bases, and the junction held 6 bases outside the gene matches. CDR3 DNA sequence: TGTGCCAGCAGTTTATTGCTGGGACAGGGGGCTAATGGCTACACCTTC. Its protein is CASSLLLGQGANGYTF.

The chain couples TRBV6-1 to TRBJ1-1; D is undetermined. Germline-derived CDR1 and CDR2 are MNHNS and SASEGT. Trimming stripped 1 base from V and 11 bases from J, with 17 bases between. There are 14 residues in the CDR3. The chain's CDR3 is CASSEGSTARTAFF. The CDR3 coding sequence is TGTGCCAGCAGTGAAGGCAGTACGGCTAGAACGGCTTTCTTT.

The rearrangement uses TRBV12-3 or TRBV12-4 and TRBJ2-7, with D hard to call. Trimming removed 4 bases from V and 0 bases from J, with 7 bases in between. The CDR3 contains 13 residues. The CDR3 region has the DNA TGTGCCAGCAGTTCTACCAACTCCTACGAGCAGTACTTC. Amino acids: CASSSTNSYEQYF.

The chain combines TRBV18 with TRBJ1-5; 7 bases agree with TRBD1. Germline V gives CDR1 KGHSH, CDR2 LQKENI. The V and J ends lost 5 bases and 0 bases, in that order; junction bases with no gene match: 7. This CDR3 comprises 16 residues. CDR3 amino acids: CASSVGGKYSNQPQHF. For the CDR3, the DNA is TGTGCCAGCTCAGTAGGGGGCAAATATAGCAATCAGCCCCAGCATTTT.

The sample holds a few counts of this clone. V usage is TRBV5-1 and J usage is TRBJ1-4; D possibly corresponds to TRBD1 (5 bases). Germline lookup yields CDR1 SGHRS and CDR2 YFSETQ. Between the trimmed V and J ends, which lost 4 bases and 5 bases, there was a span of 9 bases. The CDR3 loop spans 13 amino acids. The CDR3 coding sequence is TGCGCCAGCAGCGCCAGGGAAAATGAAAAACTGTTTTTT. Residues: CASSARENEKLFF. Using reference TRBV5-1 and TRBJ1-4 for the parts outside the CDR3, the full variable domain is KAGVTQTPRYLIKTRGQQVTLSCSPISGHRSVSWYQQTPGQGLQFLFEYFSETQRNKGNFPGRFSGRQFSNSRSEMNVSTLELGDSALYLCASSARENEKLFFGSGTQLSVL.

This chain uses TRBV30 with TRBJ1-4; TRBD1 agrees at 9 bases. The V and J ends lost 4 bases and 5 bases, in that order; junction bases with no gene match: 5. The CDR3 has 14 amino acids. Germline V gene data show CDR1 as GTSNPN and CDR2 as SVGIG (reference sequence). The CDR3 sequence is CAWTRDRGNEKLFF. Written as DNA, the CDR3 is TGTGCCTGGACCCGCGACAGGGGGAATGAAAAACTGTTTTTT. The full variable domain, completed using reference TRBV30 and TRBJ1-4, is SQTIHQWPATLVQPVGSPLSLECTVEGTSNPNLYWYRQAAGRGLQLLFYSVGIGQISSEVPQNLSASRPQDRQFILSSKKLLLSDSGFYLCAWTRDRGNEKLFFGSGTQLSVL.

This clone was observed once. CDR3 amino acids: CASSVTSSRGDTDTQYF. DNA for the CDR3: TGTGCCAGCAGCGTGACTAGCTCAAGAGGCGACACAGATACGCAGTATTTT. The chain has TRBV9 and TRBJ2-3, with TRBD2 identical over 7 bases. Germline V gene lookup returns CDR1 SGDLS and CDR2 YYNGEE. The CDR3 covers 17 residues. V was pared by 2 bases and J by 2 bases, with 11 bases of the junction left unmatched. Full variable domain (outside the CDR3, taken from reference TRBV9 and TRBJ2-3): DSGVTQTPKHLITATGQRVTLRCSPRSGDLSVYWYQQSLDQGLQFLIQYYNGEERAKGNILERFSAQQFPDLHSELNLSSLELGDSALYFCASSVTSSRGDTDTQYFGPGTRLTVL.

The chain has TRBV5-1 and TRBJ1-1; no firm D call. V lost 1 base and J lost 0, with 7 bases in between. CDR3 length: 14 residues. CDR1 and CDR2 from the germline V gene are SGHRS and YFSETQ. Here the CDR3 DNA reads TGCGCCAGCAGCTTGACCCAGGTGAACACTGAAGCTTTCTTT. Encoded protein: CASSLTQVNTEAFF.

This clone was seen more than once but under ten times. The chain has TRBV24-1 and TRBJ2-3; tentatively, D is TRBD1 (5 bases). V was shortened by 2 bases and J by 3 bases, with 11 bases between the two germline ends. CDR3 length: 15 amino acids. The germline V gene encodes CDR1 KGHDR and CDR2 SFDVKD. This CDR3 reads CATSDSDRPTDTQYF. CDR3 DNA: TGTGCCACCAGTGATTCTGACAGACCAACAGATACGCAGTATTTT.

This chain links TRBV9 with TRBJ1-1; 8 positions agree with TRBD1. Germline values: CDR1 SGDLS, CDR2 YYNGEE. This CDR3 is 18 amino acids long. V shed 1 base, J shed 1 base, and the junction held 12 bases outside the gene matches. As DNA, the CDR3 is TGTGCCAGCAGCGTAACGGACAGGGAAATTAATTGGAACACTGAAGCTTTCTTT. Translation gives CASSVTDREINWNTEAFF.

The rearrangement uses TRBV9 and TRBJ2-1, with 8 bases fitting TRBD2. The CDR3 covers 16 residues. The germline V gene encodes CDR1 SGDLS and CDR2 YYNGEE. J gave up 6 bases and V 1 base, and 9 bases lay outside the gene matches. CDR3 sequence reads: CASSVPRTSMGNEQFF. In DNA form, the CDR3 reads TGTGCCAGCAGCGTACCCCGGACTAGCATGGGCAATGAGCAGTTCTTC. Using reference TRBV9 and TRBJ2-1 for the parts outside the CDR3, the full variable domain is DSGVTQTPKHLITATGQRVTLRCSPRSGDLSVYWYQQSLDQGLQFLIQYYNGEERAKGNILERFSAQQFPDLHSELNLSSLELGDSALYFCASSVPRTSMGNEQFFGPGTRLTVL.

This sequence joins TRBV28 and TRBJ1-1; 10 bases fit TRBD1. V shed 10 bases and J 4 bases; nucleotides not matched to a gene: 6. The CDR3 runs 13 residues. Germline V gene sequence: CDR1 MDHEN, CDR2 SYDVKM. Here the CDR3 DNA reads TGTGCCACTACGGGACAGGGGAGCACTGAAGCTTTCTTT. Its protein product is CATTGQGSTEAFF. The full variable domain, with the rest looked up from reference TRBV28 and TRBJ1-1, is DVKVTQSSRYLVKRTGEKVFLECVQDMDHENMFWYRQDPGLGLRLIYFSYDVKMKEKGDIPEGYSVSREKKERFSLILESASTNQTSMYLCATTGQGSTEAFFGQGTRLTVV.